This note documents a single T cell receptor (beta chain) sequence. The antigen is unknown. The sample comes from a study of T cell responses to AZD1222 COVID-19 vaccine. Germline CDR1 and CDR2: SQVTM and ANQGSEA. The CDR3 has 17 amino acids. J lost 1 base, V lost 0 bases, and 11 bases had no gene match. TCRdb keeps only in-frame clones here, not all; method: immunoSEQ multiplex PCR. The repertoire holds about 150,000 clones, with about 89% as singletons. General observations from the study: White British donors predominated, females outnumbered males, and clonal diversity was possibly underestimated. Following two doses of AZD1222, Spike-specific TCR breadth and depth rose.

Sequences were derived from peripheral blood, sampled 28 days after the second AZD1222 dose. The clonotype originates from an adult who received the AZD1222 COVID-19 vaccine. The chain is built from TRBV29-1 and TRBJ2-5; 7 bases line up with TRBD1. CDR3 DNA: TGCAGCGTTGAAGATCTTCCTGGACAGGCGCCCCAAGAGACCCAGTACTTC. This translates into CSVEDLPGQAPQETQYF.